This T cell receptor (beta chain) was sequenced in a study of blood T cell repertoires in COVID-19. Overall study context: COVID-19 samples from acute and convalescent phases originated in the United States, Italy and Spain. PBMCs, B-cell-depleted T cells, or T cells were the source of the cDNA or gDNA that made up the material.

Only a few counts were recorded for this clone. Germline loops: CDR1 SGHAT, CDR2 FQNNGV. The CDR3 totals 16 residues. V was clipped by 1 base and J by 8 bases; unmatched bases: 7. In the original analysis: It was from reference gene primer amplification that nucleated cell counts were estimated. Assay: immunoSEQ multiplex PCR; the TCRdb copy retains only in-frame clones and omits some. The V and J calls and clone size were taken over from that table, and D and trimming were inferred from the DNA. The sample includes about 110,000 clones, about 75% seen only once; the top ten take roughly a fifth. The chain joins TRBV11-2 to TRBJ2-1, with 11 bases matching TRBD1. The receptor comes from a woman aged 70-85 years with acute or convalescent COVID-19. Sequenced sample: peripheral blood. The CDR3 loop is CASSLVLGQGGYEQFF. CDR3 DNA sequence: TGTGCCAGCAGCTTAGTATTGGGACAGGGGGGGTATGAGCAGTTCTTC.